The rows below give T cell receptor beta chains drawn from one sample of a study of spatial heterogeneity in lung cancer. TCRdb re-analysed the 5' RACE reads in MiXCR, keeping a single row per CDR3 protein. The sample lists tens of thousands of distinct CDR3 sequences; more than 5% were seen once. The source was PBMCs, collected at surgery. These receptors were collected from a male donor with early-stage non-small cell lung cancer. CDR3s leave out the opening cysteine and the closing phenylalanine or tryptophan. The order of the fields is J gene, D gene, CDR3 length, V gene, clone size, CDR3 protein. D genes are given only for firm matches. A clone size is listed for some rows: how often the clone was seen (once, few, many), or a class if it is expanded.

>TRBJ2-1|TRBD2|14|TRBV20-1|many
SARYRAGGPYNEQF
>TRBJ2-3|-|17|TRBV3-1|-
ASSRFGQGVAPSTDTQY
>TRBJ2-1|-|13|TRBV27|few
ASSKTPGDINEQF
>TRBJ1-2|-|6|TRBV29-1|many
SADGYT
>TRBJ2-1|TRBD2|15|TRBV6-2/TRBV6-3|many
ASIKKRTSGIYNEQF
>TRBJ2-7|TRBD1|13|TRBV4-3|many
ASSQARTGGYEQY
>TRBJ1-4|-|10|TRBV5-6|few
ASSFQLGKLF
>TRBJ2-7|TRBD1|13|TRBV4-1|many
ASSQERQGAKEQY
>TRBJ2-2|TRBD1|12|TRBV19|many
ASAPTGGIGELF
>TRBJ2-1|TRBD2|11|TRBV20-1|many
SEQGLAGSEQF
>TRBJ2-3|TRBD1|15|TRBV24-1|-
ATSDAHRGRSADTQY
>TRBJ2-2|TRBD2|17|TRBV7-2|many
ASSSPGLAGGVDTGELF
>TRBJ1-5|TRBD1|12|TRBV29-1|many
SAQAGGRNQPQH
>TRBJ2-7|-|9|TRBV2|many
ASSRHGKDY
>TRBJ1-4|-|12|TRBV30|many
AWSVGGPNEKLF
>TRBJ2-1|TRBD2|13|TRBV23-1|many
AIGGLAVNYNEQF
>TRBJ2-3|TRBD1|13|TRBV2|many
ASTGQGPSTDTQY
>TRBJ2-3|-|12|TRBV12-5|-
ASGRGAGLDTQY
>TRBJ2-1|TRBD1|13|TRBV7-3|few
ASSPGTGGFNEQF
>TRBJ1-1|-|12|TRBV7-9|many
ASSLIRGNTEAF
>TRBJ2-4|-|11|TRBV3-1|many
ASSQDLQAGRY
>TRBJ1-1|-|12|TRBV6-2/TRBV6-3|-
ASIKEAGFSEAF
>TRBJ2-7|TRBD1|13|TRBV3-1|many
ASSPGTGGPYEQY
>TRBJ2-3|TRBD1|13|TRBV20-1|many
SAPRGLAYTDTQY
>TRBJ2-3|-|11|TRBV28|-
ASLTFGADTQY
>TRBJ2-2|-|15|TRBV13|many
ASSLRTLRQFTGELF
>TRBJ2-2|-|18|TRBV10-3|many
AISESPSRLESWNTGELF
>TRBJ2-3|TRBD2|15|TRBV5-1|few
ASSSGLSSRAPDTQY
>TRBJ2-1|-|12|TRBV7-6|many
ASISVWGSNEQF
>TRBJ2-2|-|12|TRBV7-3|many
ASSQQRGYGELF
>TRBJ2-7|TRBD2|14|TRBV5-4|-
ASSTPLGGSSYEQY